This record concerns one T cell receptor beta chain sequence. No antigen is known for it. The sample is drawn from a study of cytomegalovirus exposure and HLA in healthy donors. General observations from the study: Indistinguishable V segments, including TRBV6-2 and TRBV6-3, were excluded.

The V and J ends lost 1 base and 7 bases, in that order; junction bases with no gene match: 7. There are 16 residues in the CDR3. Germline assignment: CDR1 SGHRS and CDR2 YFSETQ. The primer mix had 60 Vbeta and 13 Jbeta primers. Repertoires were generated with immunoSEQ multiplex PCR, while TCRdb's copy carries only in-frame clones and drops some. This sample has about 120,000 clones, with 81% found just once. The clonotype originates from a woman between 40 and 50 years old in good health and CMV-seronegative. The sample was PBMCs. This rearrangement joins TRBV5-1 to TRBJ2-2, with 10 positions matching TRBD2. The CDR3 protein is CASSLLAGATSGELFF. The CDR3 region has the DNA TGCGCCAGCAGCTTGCTAGCGGGAGCCACCAGCGGGGAGCTGTTTTTT.